The next 19 T cell receptor beta chains were all read from a single sample in a study of T cells after somatic rescue of genetic block. The table came from immunoSEQ multiplex PCR; TCRdb's copy has only in-frame clones and leaves some out. The sample has 60,000 to 90,000 clones; approximately 91% are singletons. Source material: peripheral blood mononuclear cells (PBMCs). Receptor source: a man younger than 45.

This chain joins TRBV25-1 and TRBJ2-1, with 11 bases that match TRBD1. The V and J ends lost 7 bases and 7 bases, in that order; junction bases with no gene match: 6. The CDR3 loop spans 14 amino acids. Germline lookup yields CDR1 MGHDK and CDR2 SYGVNS. CDR3 in amino acids: CASNPDRGLNEQFF. CDR3 coding DNA: TGTGCCAGCAATCCGGACAGGGGGCTAAATGAGCAGTTCTTC.

The chain joins TRBV7-9 to TRBJ2-2; D is possibly TRBD1 or TRBD2 (6 bases each). The germline gives CDR1 SEHNR, CDR2 FQNEAQ (reference sequence). V was trimmed by 6 bases and J by 1 base, leaving 12 bases between them. This CDR3 is 15 amino acids long. The CDR3 nucleotides are TGTGCCAGCAGGGGGGGCCAGGTGAACACCGGGGAGCTGTTTTTT. Translated: CASRGGQVNTGELFF.

The chain combines TRBV5-1 with TRBJ1-1; 7 nucleotides align to TRBD1. This CDR3 region has 14 residues. J was trimmed by 0 bases and V by 3 bases; bases with no gene match: 2. The germline CDR1 and CDR2 sequences are SGHRS and YFSETQ. CDR3 DNA sequence: TGCGCCAGCAGCTGGGACAGCTTGAACACTGAAGCTTTCTTT. It yields the protein CASSWDSLNTEAFF.

The genes are TRBV10-3 and TRBJ1-4; 7 nucleotides match TRBD1. Losses at the gene ends were 6 bases for V and 7 bases for J; bases not matched to a gene: 8. Per the germline V gene, CDR1 is ENHRY and CDR2 is SYGVKD. The CDR3 sequence is 14 residues long. The chain's CDR3 is CAISKQGIGEKLFF. In nucleotides, the CDR3 is TGTGCCATCAGCAAACAGGGGATCGGTGAAAAACTGTTTTTT.

J is TRBJ2-6 and V is TRBV4-2; 11 nucleotides line up with TRBD2. CDR3 length: 18 residues. With 1 base clipped from V and 2 bases from J, the junction kept 4 bases outside the gene matches. CDR1 is LGHNA, CDR2 YNFKEQ, per germline. CDR3 in DNA: TGTGCCAGCAGCCAAGGAACTAGCGGGAGTCCTGGGGCCAACGTCCTGACTTTC. Amino acids: CASSQGTSGSPGANVLTF.

This clone was observed a single time. This chain connects TRBV7-2 to TRBJ2-7, with 8 bases aligning to TRBD2. V lost 1 base and J lost 0; bases outside the gene matches: 5. In germline, CDR1 is SGHTA, CDR2 FQGNSA. The CDR3 sequence is 16 residues long. The CDR3 DNA sequence: TGTGCCAGCAGCTTAGGGTGGCGGGGGGTCTCCTACGAGCAGTACTTC. Translation gives CASSLGWRGVSYEQYF. The full variable domain, with the rest looked up from reference TRBV7-2 and TRBJ2-7, is GAGVSQSPSNKVTEKGKDVELRCDPISGHTALYWYRQSLGQGLEFLIYFQGNSAPDKSGLPSDRFSAERTGGSVSTLTIQRTQQEDSAVYLCASSLGWRGVSYEQYFGPGTRLTVT.

As for this clone: Other DNA sequences in the same sample also yield this CDR3. The chain uses TRBV2 and TRBJ2-5; D call uncertain. V dropped 3 bases and J dropped 5 bases, with 4 bases sitting between them. The CDR3 covers 11 residues. Germline V gene lookup returns CDR1 SNHLY and CDR2 FYNNEI. This CDR3 is CASSERETQYF. The CDR3 coding sequence is TGTGCCAGCAGTGAGAGGGAGACCCAGTACTTC.

The chain combines TRBV14 with TRBJ2-5, with TRBD1 matching 7 bases. V was clipped by 5 bases and J by 2 bases; unmatched bases: 8. CDR1 SGHDN and CDR2 FVKESK come from the germline V gene. This CDR3 region has 15 residues. The CDR3 DNA reads as TGTGCCAGCAGCAAGGACAGGCTCATGCAAGAGACCCAGTACTTC. This sequence encodes CASSKDRLMQETQYF.

The gene calls are TRBV2 and TRBJ2-7; 12 bases match TRBD1. CDR1 SNHLY and CDR2 FYNNEI come from the germline V gene. The trim removed 6 bases at V and 7 bases at J, leaving 7 bases unmatched. This CDR3 has 14 residues. The CDR3 sequence is CASRPGQGAREQYF. The CDR3 DNA reads TGTGCCAGCAGGCCGGGACAGGGGGCTCGAGAGCAGTACTTC.

CDR3 in DNA: TGTGCCAGCGTGTATGGGGCATACGAGCAGTACTTC. This sequence encodes CASVYGAYEQYF. The rearrangement uses TRBV2 and TRBJ2-7; D perhaps matches TRBD1 (5 bases). The CDR3 runs to 12 residues. Germline CDR1 is SNHLY and CDR2 is FYNNEI. The V end lost 8 bases, the J end lost 4 bases, and 12 bases lay between the germline ends.

The rearrangement joins TRBV5-1 to TRBJ2-7; possibly TRBD1 for D (6 bases). The germline CDR1 and CDR2 sequences are SGHRS and YFSETQ. The CDR3 covers 15 residues. Between the trimmed V and J ends, which lost 6 bases and 4 bases, there was a span of 20 bases. CDR3 bases: TGCGCCAGCACAGCGGCCGGGACACCCTCTTACGAGCAGTACTTC. Translation gives CASTAAGTPSYEQYF.

Points on this clone: One end of the junction does not line up with germline, which may come from a read error. This rearrangement joins TRBV15 to TRBJ1-4; D remains ambiguous. The CDR3 totals 14 residues. Germline V gives CDR1 LNHNV, CDR2 YYDKDF (reference sequence). Here the CDR3 DNA reads TGTGCCACCACCAGAGAGGGCACGGGTGAAAAACTGTTTTTT. Translating it yields CATTREGTGEKLFF.

The chain is built from TRBV6-1 and TRBJ2-7, with D perhaps TRBD1 (5 bases). Germline loops: CDR1 MNHNS, CDR2 SASEGT. V dropped 6 bases and J dropped 0 bases, with 12 bases sitting between them. CDR3 length: 14 residues. The CDR3 spells CASRVLGDSYEQYF. The CDR3 DNA sequence: TGTGCCAGCAGGGTATTAGGGGACTCCTACGAGCAGTACTTC.

The chain recombines TRBV5-1 with TRBJ1-2; 12 nucleotides match TRBD1. CDR3 length equals 15 residues. V lost 3 bases, J lost 4 bases, and 4 bases stayed unmatched. Germline V gene lookup returns CDR1 SGHRS and CDR2 YFSETQ. CDR3 residues: CASSSGTGGFYGYTF. Written as DNA, the CDR3 is TGCGCCAGCAGCTCGGGGACAGGGGGCTTCTATGGCTACACCTTC.

Concerning this clone: Sequence at one end of the junction differs from germline and may be a read error. V usage is TRBV15 and J usage is TRBJ2-7; no definite D call. This CDR3 has 12 amino acids. Germline CDR1 and CDR2: LNHNV and YYDKDF (reference sequence). CDR3 sequence: CATSRDLADRTF. The CDR3 region has the DNA TGTGCCACCAGCAGAGATCTGGCAGACCGGACCTTC. Based on the CDR3 plus reference TRBV15 and TRBJ2-7, the full variable domain is DAMVIQNPRYQVTQFGKPVTLSCSQTLNHNVMYWYQQKSSQAPKLLFHYYDKDFNNEADTPDNFQSRRPNTSFCFLDIRSPGLGDTAMYLCATSRDLADRTFGPGTRLTVT.

V usage is TRBV4-2 and J usage is TRBJ1-2; 11 bases are a match to TRBD1. V was pared by 4 bases and J by 6 bases, with 1 base of the junction left unmatched. CDR1 and CDR2 from the germline V gene are LGHNA and YNFKEQ. The CDR3 covers 13 residues. The CDR3 region is CASSPDRGHGYTF. CDR3 DNA: TGTGCCAGCAGCCCGGACAGGGGGCATGGCTACACCTTC.

The J gene is TRBJ2-7, the V gene TRBV28, with 8 bases aligning to TRBD2. Germline V gene lookup returns CDR1 MDHEN and CDR2 SYDVKM. After removal of 6 bases from V and 3 bases from J, the junction contained 7 bases not matched to a gene. This CDR3 spans 14 amino acids. In nucleotides, the CDR3 is TGTGCCAGCAGCAGAGTTAGCGGGAACTACGAGCAGTACTTC. This codes for CASSRVSGNYEQYF.

This clone was detected only once. The J gene is TRBJ2-3, the V gene TRBV6-1; 11 nucleotides match TRBD2. CDR1 and CDR2 (germline): MNHNS, SASEGT. V lost 3 bases, J lost 5 bases, and 7 bases stayed unmatched. The CDR3 is 16 amino acids. The CDR3 region has the DNA TGTGCCAGCAGTGACGCGACTAGCGGGGCGGAAGATACGCAGTATTTT. As protein: CASSDATSGAEDTQYF.

The chain is built from TRBV4-2 and TRBJ2-1, with D possibly being TRBD1 (6 bases). The germline V and J ends were trimmed by 1 base and 6 bases, with 10 bases remaining between them. CDR1 is LGHNA and CDR2 is YNFKEQ in the germline V gene. The CDR3 has 14 residues. This CDR3 reads CASSQARGGNEQFF. The CDR3 DNA reads as TGTGCCAGCAGCCAAGCCCGAGGGGGCAATGAGCAGTTCTTC.